These 23 T cell receptor beta chains came from one sample sequenced in a study of shared T cell receptors in the human thymus. The table came from immunoSEQ multiplex PCR; TCRdb's copy has only in-frame clones and leaves some out. The sample has some 720,000 clones, 70% to 90% seen once; the top ten hold approximately 0.011%. These data are also associated with another study on human thymus T cells.

The sequenced material came from thymocytes. The source is a boy younger than two with a congenital heart defect.

The chain is built from TRBV11-2 and TRBJ2-2; TRBD2 agrees at 14 bases. This CDR3 region has 16 residues. Germline V gene data show CDR1 as SGHAT and CDR2 as FQNNGV. The V segment lost 5 bases and the J segment 6 bases; nucleotides outside the gene matches: 5. CDR3 sequence (DNA): TGTGCCAGCAGCCTACGGGGACTAGCGGGAGCCGGGGAGCTGTTTTTT. Translation: CASSLRGLAGAGELFF.

This rearrangement joins TRBV4-1 to TRBJ2-1, with 11 bases matching TRBD2. The CDR3 contains 18 residues. In germline, CDR1 is MGHRA, CDR2 YSYEKL. The V segment lost 1 base and the J segment 7 bases; nucleotides outside the gene matches: 12. The CDR3 nucleotides read TGCGCCAGCAGCCAAGCTCACACTAGCGGGGGCGGGGGGAATGAGCAGTTCTTC. Residues: CASSQAHTSGGGGNEQFF.

This clone was detected only a few times. The chain couples TRBV4-2 to TRBJ2-5; 8 nucleotides match TRBD2. The CDR3 is 17 amino acids. Germline loops: CDR1 LGHNA, CDR2 YNFKEQ. Trimming removed 5 bases from V and 5 bases from J; junction bases left unmatched: 16. Here the CDR3 reads CASSAHPRSGSKETQYF. The CDR3 coding sequence is TGTGCCAGCAGCGCGCACCCTAGGAGCGGGAGTAAGGAGACCCAGTACTTC.

This chain links TRBV27 with TRBJ1-2, with a possible D match to TRBD1 (5 bases). Trimming removed 2 bases from V and 4 bases from J, with 8 bases in between. The length of the CDR3 is 13 residues. The germline gives CDR1 MNHEY, CDR2 SMNVEV (reference sequence). CDR3 loop: CASSLGQPYGYTF. The CDR3 DNA follows: TGTGCCAGCAGTTTAGGACAACCCTATGGCTACACCTTC.

The CDR3 region is CASSLAGTGGNTIYF. The CDR3 DNA reads TGCGCCAGCAGCTTGGCCGGGACAGGGGGAAACACCATATATTTT. V usage is TRBV5-1 and J usage is TRBJ1-3; 9 bases are a match to TRBD1. Germline lookup yields CDR1 SGHRS and CDR2 YFSETQ. The CDR3 sequence is 15 residues long. V lost 0 bases and J lost 4; bases outside the gene matches: 2. The full variable domain, completed using reference TRBV5-1 and TRBJ1-3, is KAGVTQTPRYLIKTRGQQVTLSCSPISGHRSVSWYQQTPGQGLQFLFEYFSETQRNKGNFPGRFSGRQFSNSRSEMNVSTLELGDSALYLCASSLAGTGGNTIYFGEGSWLTVV.

The rearrangement links TRBV15 to TRBJ1-2; the match to TRBD1 covers 8 bases. V gave up 4 bases and J gave up 4 bases; unmatched junction bases: 14. CDR1 is LNHNV and CDR2 is YYDKDF in the germline V gene (reference sequence). This CDR3 contains 17 residues. The CDR3 sequence is CATSTGVGTGSSYGYTF. The CDR3 nucleotides are TGTGCCACCAGCACCGGAGTGGGGACAGGATCTTCCTATGGCTACACCTTC.

The genes are TRBV27 and TRBJ1-1; TRBD1 aligns across 9 bases. Germline values: CDR1 MNHEY, CDR2 SMNVEV (reference sequence). CDR3 size: 15 residues. V trimming: 4 bases; J trimming: 5 bases; junction bases outside the gene matches: 8. The CDR3 DNA sequence: TGTGCCAGCAGTTCCGGGACAGGGATTAAAACTGAAGCTTTCTTT. Translating gives CASSSGTGIKTEAFF.

The chain joins TRBV23-1 to TRBJ2-2; D may be TRBD1 (6 bases). TRBV23-1 is noted as an ORF with a role that remains uncertain. The germline V and J ends were trimmed by 2 bases and 4 bases, with 11 bases remaining between them. There are 15 residues in the CDR3. DNA of the CDR3: TGCGCCAGCAGTCAACCGACAGGCTGCACCGGGGAGCTGTTTTTT. Protein product: CASSQPTGCTGELFF.

The genes are TRBV20-1 and TRBJ1-6, with unresolved D. Trimming stripped 5 bases from V and 6 bases from J, with 5 bases between. The CDR3 extends over 11 amino acids. The germline CDR1 and CDR2 sequences are DFQATT and SNEGSKA (reference sequence). The CDR3 sequence is CSAEGNSPLHF. The CDR3 DNA reads TGCAGTGCTGAGGGTAATTCACCCCTCCACTTT.

The J gene is TRBJ1-2, the V gene TRBV7-8; 8 positions match TRBD1. CDR1 is SGHVS and CDR2 is FQNEAQ in the germline V gene. This CDR3 is 15 amino acids long. The junction had 8 bases not matched to a gene; V was cut back by 4 bases and J by 4 bases. The CDR3 loop reads CASSSGQGEGYGYTF. Here the CDR3 DNA reads TGTGCCAGCAGCTCTGGACAGGGAGAGGGCTATGGCTACACCTTC.

This clone was seen just once. CDR3 nucleotides: TGTGCCAGCTCACCATTGCCTACCCACACAGATACGCAGTATTTT. Encoded protein: CASSPLPTHTDTQYF. The rearrangement uses TRBV18 and TRBJ2-3; D not certain. The length of the CDR3 is 15 residues. Germline values: CDR1 KGHSH, CDR2 LQKENI. Trimming took 2 bases from V and 2 from J, leaving 11 bases between them. The variable domain in full, with the rest retrieved from reference TRBV18 and TRBJ2-3, is NAGVMQNPRHLVRRRGQEARLRCSPMKGHSHVYWYRQLPEEGLKFMVYLQKENIIDESGMPKERFSAEFPKEGPSILRIQQVVRGDSAAYFCASSPLPTHTDTQYFGPGTRLTVL.

In its sample, this clone was seen once. V usage is TRBV4-3 and J usage is TRBJ2-1; 8 nucleotides line up with TRBD2. Germline CDR1 LGHNA, CDR2 YSLEER. The CDR3 runs to 17 residues. V was pared by 0 bases and J by 6 bases, with 10 bases of the junction left unmatched. The CDR3 nucleotides read TGCGCCAGCAGCCAAGACCGCCAGCGGGAGACCCTCAATGAGCAGTTCTTC. Translating it yields CASSQDRQRETLNEQFF.

The chain recombines TRBV27 with TRBJ2-7; TRBD1 matches 9 bases. The CDR3 contains 14 residues. Germline CDR1 MNHEY, CDR2 SMNVEV (reference sequence). Unmatched junction bases numbered 9, after V lost 3 bases and J lost 9 bases. The CDR3 nucleotides read TGTGCCAGCAGTTTCGGGACAGGGCCCCTAGGGCAGTACTTC. This sequence encodes CASSFGTGPLGQYF.

The chain carries TRBV28 and TRBJ2-4; D uncertain. CDR3 length equals 16 residues. Germline V gives CDR1 MDHEN, CDR2 SYDVKM. The ends were cut back, 3 bases at V and 0 bases at J, with 12 bases in the middle. CDR3 loop: CASSFPRVIAKNIQYF. In DNA form, the CDR3 reads TGTGCCAGCAGTTTCCCCCGGGTTATAGCCAAAAACATTCAGTACTTC.

Of note for this clone: Germline is not matched at one junction end, which may reflect a read error. The rearrangement links TRBV14 to TRBJ2-7, with a tentative D call TRBD1 (5 bases). CDR3 length: 13 residues. Per germline, CDR1 SGHDN and CDR2 FVKESK. This CDR3 is CASSQEADNLWHF. The CDR3 nucleotides read TGTGCCAGCAGCCAAGAGGCGGACAACCTTTGGCACTTC.

J is TRBJ2-1 and V is TRBV5-1; D remains ambiguous. Trimming pared 2 bases from V and 9 bases from J, leaving 30 bases between. The CDR3 contains 19 residues. Germline-derived CDR1 and CDR2 are SGHRS and YFSETQ. CDR3 coding DNA: TGCGCCAGCAGCTTAACACGCCTCGGAACTATCTCGACGGCGGTTGAGCAGTTCTTC. Protein: CASSLTRLGTISTAVEQFF.

This sequence joins TRBV7-3 and TRBJ2-3, with TRBD2 identical over 7 bases. Unmatched junction bases numbered 5, after V lost 3 bases and J lost 5 bases. From germline, CDR1 is SGHTA and CDR2 FQGTGA. The CDR3 has 14 amino acids. In nucleotides, the CDR3 is TGTGCCAGCAGCTTTGCGGGAGCTGAAGATACGCAGTATTTT. It is translated as CASSFAGAEDTQYF.

The V gene is TRBV9, the J gene TRBJ2-4; 7 bases are a match to TRBD1. The CDR3 contains 17 residues. Germline assignment: CDR1 SGDLS and CDR2 YYNGEE. With V trimmed by 4 bases and J by 2 bases, 12 bases remained unmatched. The CDR3 here is CASSPQRTTGTKNIQYF. As DNA, the CDR3 is TGTGCCAGCAGCCCCCAAAGGACGACAGGGACCAAAAACATTCAGTACTTC.

This clone was observed once. The chain uses TRBV4-1 and TRBJ1-1; tentative D call: TRBD1 (6 bases). The V end was cut by 1 base, the J end by 5 bases, with 11 bases between. CDR3 length: 14 amino acids. Germline-derived CDR1 and CDR2 are MGHRA and YSYEKL. The CDR3 DNA is TGCGCCAGCAGCCAAGTAAGGGGGTGGACTGAAGCTTTCTTT. Translated, it gives CASSQVRGWTEAFF.

This chain links TRBV4-2 with TRBJ2-1; TRBD2 agrees at 8 bases. Germline lookup yields CDR1 LGHNA and CDR2 YNFKEQ. V gave up 1 base and J gave up 0 bases; unmatched junction bases: 5. This CDR3 has 17 residues. The CDR3 DNA follows: TGTGCCAGCAGCCAAGGGTCACTAGCGGACTCCTACAATGAGCAGTTCTTC. Amino acid sequence: CASSQGSLADSYNEQFF.

The chain uses TRBV6-1 and TRBJ2-3; 7 bases map to TRBD1. The germline gives CDR1 MNHNS, CDR2 SASEGT. The CDR3 sequence is 19 residues long. V shed 0 bases, J shed 3 bases, and the junction held 15 bases outside the gene matches. In DNA form, the CDR3 reads TGTGCCAGCAGTGAAGCTGGGCAGGGGGAGATGTTTCGTACAGATACGCAGTATTTT. Amino acids: CASSEAGQGEMFRTDTQYF.

The chain employs TRBV10-1 and TRBJ2-7, with TRBD2 matching 13 bases. Germline-derived CDR1 and CDR2 are WNHNN and SYGVQD (reference sequence). Germline trimming cut 0 bases from V and 3 bases from J; bases unmatched to any gene: 11. The CDR3 is made up of 19 amino acids. The CDR3 bases are TGCGCCAGCAGTGAGTCGCGTGCGACTAGCGGGAGGTTGGGCTACGAGCAGTACTTC. It encodes CASSESRATSGRLGYEQYF.

The V gene is TRBV27, the J gene TRBJ2-7, with 9 bases lining up with TRBD1. Germline values: CDR1 MNHEY, CDR2 SMNVEV (reference sequence). V was clipped by 7 bases and J by 3 bases; unmatched bases: 4. The length of the CDR3 is 13 residues. For the CDR3, the DNA is TGTGCCAGCAAAGAGGACAGGGGCTACGAGCAGTACTTC. Protein: CASKEDRGYEQYF.